This T cell receptor beta chain was sequenced for a study of blood T cell repertoires in COVID-19. In the study overall: The United States, Italy and Spain supplied acute and convalescent COVID-19 samples.

V was trimmed by 2 bases and J by 4 bases, leaving 12 bases between them. The CDR3 totals 14 residues. CDR1 and CDR2 from the germline V gene are SGHNT and YYREEE (reference sequence). As processed by the authors: Nucleated cell number was recorded as an estimate derived from reference gene primer amplification. TCRdb keeps only in-frame clones here, not all; method: immunoSEQ multiplex PCR. V and J calls and clone size are those listed in that table; D and trimming were worked out from the DNA. The sample records a few hundred thousand clones, about 83% being singletons. The V and J genes are TRBV5-4 and TRBJ2-5; D remains ambiguous. This sequence originates from a woman aged 45-59 years with acute or convalescent COVID-19. Sequences were obtained from peripheral blood. CDR3 loop: CASSFGGTAETQYF. In DNA form, the CDR3 reads TGTGCCAGCAGCTTCGGTGGTACCGCAGAGACCCAGTACTTC.